The 19 T cell receptor beta chains given below trace back to one sample, sequenced in a study of identifying expanded T cells in peripheral blood. The repertoire was sequenced with immunoSEQ multiplex PCR; TCRdb's copy has only in-frame clones and lacks some. Altogether approximately 120,000 clones are present, around 89% being singletons, with the ten largest covering around 8.3%. Input material: blood. The source is a person aged 18 to 75 in good health.

The chain joins TRBV4-3 to TRBJ1-5; no definite D call. Germline V gives CDR1 LGHNA, CDR2 YSLEER. V gave up 0 bases and J gave up 5 bases, with 5 bases separating them. The CDR3 length is 13 residues. CDR3 protein: CASSQDLYQPQHF. The CDR3 DNA sequence: TGCGCCAGCAGCCAAGATCTGTATCAGCCCCAGCATTTT.

The V and J genes are TRBV21-1 and TRBJ2-7. TRBV21-1 is listed as a pseudogene. The CDR3 is 13 residues long. In DNA form, the CDR3 reads TGTGCCAGCAGCAACCCCAGTGGATACGAGCAGTACTTC. This codes for CASSNPSGYEQYF.

This clone was seen a handful of times. The sample carries other DNA sequences with the same CDR3. V gene TRBV5-8 combines with J gene TRBJ1-2; tentative D call: TRBD1 (6 bases). Germline V gives CDR1 SGHTS, CDR2 YDEGEE. The CDR3 spans 14 residues. The V and J ends lost 3 bases and 4 bases respectively, with 13 bases between them. The CDR3 DNA follows: TGTGCCAGCAGCTGGGGCGGGGGCAGCTATGGCTACACCTTC. Protein: CASSWGGGSYGYTF.

The CDR3, as DNA: TGTGCCAGTAACAACCCCTGGACAGCCGGGACAAATTCCTACGAGCAGTACTTC. Translation: CASNNPWTAGTNSYEQYF. The gene calls are TRBV19 and TRBJ2-7, with D tentatively TRBD1 (6 bases). Germline-derived CDR1 and CDR2 are LNHDA and SQIVND (reference sequence). V was cut by 7 bases and J by 1 base, with 26 bases left in between. The length of the CDR3 is 18 residues.

The gene calls are TRBV6-1 and TRBJ1-1; D not resolved. The CDR3 sequence is 14 residues long. V lost 1 base and J lost 0, with 6 bases in between. In germline, CDR1 is MNHNS, CDR2 SASEGT. The CDR3 region has the DNA TGTGCCAGCAGTGAAGGCGGGGTGAACACTGAAGCTTTCTTT. Its translation: CASSEGGVNTEAFF.

V usage is TRBV29-1 and J usage is TRBJ1-1, with no clear D. The V end lost 6 bases, the J end lost 2 bases, and 13 bases lay between the germline ends. The CDR3 is made up of 13 amino acids. CDR1 is SQVTM and CDR2 is ANQGSEA in the germline V gene. The CDR3 region has the DNA TGCAGCGTGCTCGGCCCGACCAACACTGAAGCTTTCTTT. Protein: CSVLGPTNTEAFF.

CDR3 sequence (DNA): TGTGCCAGCAGTACTCGGGGCCAAGAGACCCAGTACTTC. Translated: CASSTRGQETQYF. The chain carries TRBV5-6 and TRBJ2-5, with D possibly being TRBD2 (5 bases). This CDR3 has 13 residues. The ends were cut back, 5 bases at V and 1 base at J, with 9 bases in the middle. Germline V lookup: CDR1 SGHDT, CDR2 YYEEEE.

The V call is TRBV19, the J call TRBJ1-1; maybe TRBD1 (6 bases). The CDR3 length is 14 residues. Germline CDR1 LNHDA, CDR2 SQIVND (reference sequence). V lost 3 bases and J lost 4, with 12 bases in between. CDR3 in amino acids: CASSMGQGGTEAFF. The CDR3 DNA sequence: TGTGCCAGTAGTATGGGGCAAGGGGGCACTGAAGCTTTCTTT.

This sequence joins TRBV5-8 and TRBJ1-5, with 7 bases lining up with TRBD1. The germline CDR1 and CDR2 sequences are SGHTS and YDEGEE. The V and J ends lost 4 bases and 7 bases, in that order; junction bases with no gene match: 8. The CDR3 is 14 amino acids. The CDR3 DNA is TGTGCCAGCAGCCCTCGGACAGGTGCCCAGCCCCAGCATTTT. This sequence encodes CASSPRTGAQPQHF.

Of note for this clone: Other DNA sequences in the same sample also yield this CDR3. The V call is TRBV7-2, the J call TRBJ2-5; 8 bases are shared with TRBD2. Trimming removed 1 base from V and 5 bases from J; junction bases left unmatched: 3. The V gene's germline CDR1 is SGHTA and CDR2 FQGNSA. This CDR3 spans 14 amino acids. The CDR3 DNA is TGTGCCAGCAGCTTAGGCGGGGGGCGGGAGACCCAGTACTTC. Translating gives CASSLGGGRETQYF.

The rearrangement links TRBV28 to TRBJ1-4; maybe TRBD1 (6 bases). Germline loops: CDR1 MDHEN, CDR2 SYDVKM. Trimming removed 7 bases from V and 0 bases from J, with 12 bases in between. The CDR3 sequence is 15 residues long. CDR3 protein: CASTGTIATNEKLFF. The CDR3 DNA reads as TGTGCCAGCACCGGGACAATTGCAACTAATGAAAAACTGTTTTTT.

This clone appeared a single time. J is TRBJ1-4 and V is TRBV7-9; no clear D. V was trimmed by 1 base and J by 7 bases, leaving 7 bases between them. There are 13 residues in the CDR3. Germline V gene lookup returns CDR1 SEHNR and CDR2 FQNEAQ (reference sequence). CDR3 loop: CASSLDPGEKLFF. For the CDR3, the DNA is TGTGCCAGCAGCTTAGATCCCGGTGAAAAACTGTTTTTT.

This chain links TRBV6-6 with TRBJ2-3; perhaps TRBD1 as D (6 bases). Germline V gives CDR1 MNHNY, CDR2 SVGAGI (reference sequence). V lost 6 bases, J lost 2 bases, and 12 bases lay in between. The CDR3 has 14 residues. CDR3 sequence reads: CASSLRQATDTQYF. CDR3 DNA sequence: TGTGCCAGCAGCCTCAGACAGGCCACAGATACGCAGTATTTT.

This clone has at least ten counts. The V gene is TRBV19, the J gene TRBJ1-5; 8 bases are a match to TRBD1. V lost 8 bases to trimming and J lost 4 bases; unmatched junction nucleotides: 10. From germline, CDR1 is LNHDA and CDR2 SQIVND (reference sequence). The CDR3 runs to 15 residues. CDR3 sequence reads: CASAPDRGGNQPQHF. CDR3 in DNA: TGTGCCAGTGCTCCAGACAGGGGAGGGAATCAGCCCCAGCATTTT.

V usage is TRBV6-1 and J usage is TRBJ1-3, with 7 bases matching TRBD1. Germline-derived CDR1 and CDR2 are MNHNS and SASEGT. The CDR3 length is 13 residues. V gave up 5 bases and J gave up 10 bases; unmatched junction bases: 8. CDR3 protein: CASSSATGRTIYF. The CDR3 region has the DNA TGTGCCAGCAGTTCGGCGACAGGGCGAACCATATATTTT.

This clone was seen only once. The chain carries TRBV28 and TRBJ1-1, with TRBD1 as a possible D gene (6 bases). CDR1 MDHEN and CDR2 SYDVKM come from the germline V gene. V dropped 5 bases and J dropped 5 bases, with 12 bases sitting between them. The length of the CDR3 is 13 residues. The CDR3 sequence: CASSINQGTEAFF. DNA of the CDR3: TGTGCCAGCAGTATTAACCAGGGGACTGAAGCTTTCTTT.

The chain uses TRBV6-6 and TRBJ2-2, with 8 bases matching TRBD1. The CDR3 has 16 residues. The germline V gene encodes CDR1 MNHNY and CDR2 SVGAGI (reference sequence). J was trimmed by 4 bases and V by 5 bases; bases with no gene match: 9. CDR3 DNA sequence: TGTGCCAGCAGTACAACCAGGGGGCGTAGCACCGGGGAGCTGTTTTTT. It translates to CASSTTRGRSTGELFF.

CDR3 amino acids: CASNPYRAADTQYF. The CDR3 DNA is TGTGCCAGCAACCCTTACAGGGCAGCAGATACGCAGTATTTT. This chain links TRBV7-9 with TRBJ2-3; a possible D gene is TRBD1 (6 bases). The CDR3 covers 14 residues. From germline, CDR1 is SEHNR and CDR2 FQNEAQ (reference sequence). The germline V and J ends were trimmed by 7 bases and 4 bases, with 15 bases remaining between them.

J is TRBJ2-5 and V is TRBV27; maybe TRBD1 (6 bases). The CDR3 runs to 13 residues. The V end lost 8 bases, the J end lost 4 bases, and 14 bases lay between the germline ends. Germline CDR1 is MNHEY and CDR2 is SMNVEV (reference sequence). The CDR3 DNA follows: TGTGCCAGCTCCAGGGTAGGGGGAGAGACCCAGTACTTC. It is translated as CASSRVGGETQYF.